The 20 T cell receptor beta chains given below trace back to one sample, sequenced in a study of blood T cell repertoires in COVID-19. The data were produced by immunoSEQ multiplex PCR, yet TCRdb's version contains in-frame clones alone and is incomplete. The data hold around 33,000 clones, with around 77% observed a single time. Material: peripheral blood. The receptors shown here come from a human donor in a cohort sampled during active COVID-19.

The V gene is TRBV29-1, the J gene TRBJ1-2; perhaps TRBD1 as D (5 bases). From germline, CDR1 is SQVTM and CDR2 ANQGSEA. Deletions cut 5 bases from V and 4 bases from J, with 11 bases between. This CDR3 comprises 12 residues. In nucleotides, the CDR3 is TGCAGCGTTCAATCAGGGCCCTATGGCTACACCTTC. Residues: CSVQSGPYGYTF.

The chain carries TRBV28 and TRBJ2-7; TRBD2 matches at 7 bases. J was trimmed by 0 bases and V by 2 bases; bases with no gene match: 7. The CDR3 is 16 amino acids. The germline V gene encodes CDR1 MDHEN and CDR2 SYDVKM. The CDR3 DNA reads TGTGCCAGCAGTTTACACCTAGCGGTTCTCTCCTACGAGCAGTACTTC. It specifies CASSLHLAVLSYEQYF.

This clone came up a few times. Here the CDR3 reads CASSFGAKPSEQYF. In DNA, the CDR3 is TGCGCCAGCAGCTTCGGAGCGAAGCCCTCCGAGCAGTACTTC. The V gene is TRBV5-1, the J gene TRBJ2-7; the D is unclear. Germline-derived CDR1 and CDR2 are SGHRS and YFSETQ. The CDR3 has 14 amino acids. V dropped 2 bases and J dropped 6 bases, with 15 bases sitting between them. Looking up the rest from reference TRBV5-1 and TRBJ2-7 gives the full variable domain: KAGVTQTPRYLIKTRGQQVTLSCSPISGHRSVSWYQQTPGQGLQFLFEYFSETQRNKGNFPGRFSGRQFSNSRSEMNVSTLELGDSALYLCASSFGAKPSEQYFGPGTRLTVT.

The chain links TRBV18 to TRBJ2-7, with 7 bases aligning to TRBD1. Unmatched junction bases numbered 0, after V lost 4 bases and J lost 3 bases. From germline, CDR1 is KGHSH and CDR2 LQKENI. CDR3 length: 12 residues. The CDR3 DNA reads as TGTGCCAGCTCACGGGACAGCTACGAGCAGTACTTC. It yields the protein CASSRDSYEQYF.

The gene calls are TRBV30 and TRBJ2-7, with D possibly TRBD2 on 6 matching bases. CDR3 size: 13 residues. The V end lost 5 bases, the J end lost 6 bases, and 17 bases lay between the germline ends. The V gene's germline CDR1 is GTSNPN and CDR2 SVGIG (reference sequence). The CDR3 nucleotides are TGTGCCTGGGAGCTCGCTTTCGGGAGCGAGCAGTACTTC. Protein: CAWELAFGSEQYF.

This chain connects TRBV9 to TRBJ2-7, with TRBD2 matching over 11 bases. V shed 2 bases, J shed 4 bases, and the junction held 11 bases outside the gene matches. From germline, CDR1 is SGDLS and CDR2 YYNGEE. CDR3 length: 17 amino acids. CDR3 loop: CASSVGLTSGSGYEQYF. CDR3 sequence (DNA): TGTGCCAGCAGCGTGGGCCTCACTAGCGGGAGTGGGTACGAGCAGTACTTC.

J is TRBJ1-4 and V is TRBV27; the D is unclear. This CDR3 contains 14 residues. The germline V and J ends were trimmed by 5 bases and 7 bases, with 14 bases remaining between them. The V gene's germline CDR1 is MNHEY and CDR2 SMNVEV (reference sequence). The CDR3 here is CASSAWAAGEKLFF. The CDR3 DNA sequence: TGTGCCAGCAGTGCTTGGGCGGCGGGTGAAAAACTGTTTTTT.

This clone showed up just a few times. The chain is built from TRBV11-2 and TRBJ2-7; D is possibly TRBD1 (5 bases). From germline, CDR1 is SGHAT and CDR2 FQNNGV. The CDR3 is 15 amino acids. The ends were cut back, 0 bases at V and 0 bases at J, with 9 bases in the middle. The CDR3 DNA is TGTGCCAGCAGCTTAGATCTTAGGGGCTCCTACGAGCAGTACTTC. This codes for CASSLDLRGSYEQYF. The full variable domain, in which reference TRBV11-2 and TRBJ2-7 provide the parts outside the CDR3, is EAGVAQSPRYKIIEKRQSVAFWCNPISGHATLYWYQQILGQGPKLLIQFQNNGVVDDSQLPKDRFSAERLKGVDSTLKIQPAKLEDSAVYLCASSLDLRGSYEQYFGPGTRLTVT.

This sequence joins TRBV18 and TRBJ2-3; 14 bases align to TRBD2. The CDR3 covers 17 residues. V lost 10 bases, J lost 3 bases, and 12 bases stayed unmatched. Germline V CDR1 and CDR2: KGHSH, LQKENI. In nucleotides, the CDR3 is TGTGCCACCCTACCGGGACTAGCGGGAGCTAGTACAGATACGCAGTATTTT. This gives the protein CATLPGLAGASTDTQYF.

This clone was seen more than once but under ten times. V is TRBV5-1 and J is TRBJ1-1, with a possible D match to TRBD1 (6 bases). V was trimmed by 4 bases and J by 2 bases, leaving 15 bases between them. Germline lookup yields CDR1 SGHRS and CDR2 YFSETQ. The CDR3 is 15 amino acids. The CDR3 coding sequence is TGCGCCAGCAGCAGGGTAGGACAGTATAACACTGAAGCTTTCTTT. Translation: CASSRVGQYNTEAFF.

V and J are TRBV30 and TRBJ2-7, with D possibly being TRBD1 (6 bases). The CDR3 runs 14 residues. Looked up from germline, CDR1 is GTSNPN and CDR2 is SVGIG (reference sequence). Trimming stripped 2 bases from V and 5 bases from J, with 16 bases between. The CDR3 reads CAWSLRLQGHEQYF. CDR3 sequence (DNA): TGTGCCTGGAGTCTCCGCCTACAGGGTCACGAGCAGTACTTC. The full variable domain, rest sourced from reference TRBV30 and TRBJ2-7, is SQTIHQWPATLVQPVGSPLSLECTVEGTSNPNLYWYRQAAGRGLQLLFYSVGIGQISSEVPQNLSASRPQDRQFILSSKKLLLSDSGFYLCAWSLRLQGHEQYFGPGTRLTVT.

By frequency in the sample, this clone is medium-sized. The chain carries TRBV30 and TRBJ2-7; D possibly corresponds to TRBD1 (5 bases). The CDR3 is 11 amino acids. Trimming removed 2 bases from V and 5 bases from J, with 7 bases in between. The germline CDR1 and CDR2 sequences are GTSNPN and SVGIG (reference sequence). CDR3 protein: CAWSPGNEQYF. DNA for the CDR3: TGTGCCTGGAGTCCAGGGAACGAGCAGTACTTC.

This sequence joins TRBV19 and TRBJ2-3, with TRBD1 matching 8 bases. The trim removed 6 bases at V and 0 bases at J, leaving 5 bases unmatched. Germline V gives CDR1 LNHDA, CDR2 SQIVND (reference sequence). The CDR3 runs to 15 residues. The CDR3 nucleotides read TGTGCCAGTAGGTCAACAGGGGGAAGCACAGATACGCAGTATTTT. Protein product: CASRSTGGSTDTQYF.

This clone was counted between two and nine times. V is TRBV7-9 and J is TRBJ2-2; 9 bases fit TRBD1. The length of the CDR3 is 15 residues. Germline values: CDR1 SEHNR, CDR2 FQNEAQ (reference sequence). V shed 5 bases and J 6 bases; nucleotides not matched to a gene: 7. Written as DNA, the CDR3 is TGTGCCAGCAGCGTGGGACAGGGTTTGGCCGGGGAGCTGTTTTTT. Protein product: CASSVGQGLAGELFF.

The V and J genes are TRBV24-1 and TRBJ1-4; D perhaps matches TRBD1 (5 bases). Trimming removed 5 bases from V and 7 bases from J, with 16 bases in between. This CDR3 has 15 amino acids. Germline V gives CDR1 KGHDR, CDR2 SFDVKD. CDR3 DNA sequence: TGTGCCACCAGTGCCACCGGCGGGGGGGGTGAAAAACTGTTTTTT. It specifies CATSATGGGGEKLFF.

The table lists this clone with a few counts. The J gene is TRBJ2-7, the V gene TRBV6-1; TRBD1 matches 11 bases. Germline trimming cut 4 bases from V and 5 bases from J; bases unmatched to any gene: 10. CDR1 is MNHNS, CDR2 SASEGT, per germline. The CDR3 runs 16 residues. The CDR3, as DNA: TGTGCCAGCAGTGCGGGGTTCGGGACAGGGGGGCACGAGCAGTACTTC. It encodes CASSAGFGTGGHEQYF.

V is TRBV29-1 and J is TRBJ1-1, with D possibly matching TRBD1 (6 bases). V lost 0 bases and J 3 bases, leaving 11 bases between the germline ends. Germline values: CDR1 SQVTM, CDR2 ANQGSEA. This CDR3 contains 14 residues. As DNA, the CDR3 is TGCAGCGTTGAAGATCGGGGGGCATACACTGAAGCTTTCTTT. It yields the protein CSVEDRGAYTEAFF.

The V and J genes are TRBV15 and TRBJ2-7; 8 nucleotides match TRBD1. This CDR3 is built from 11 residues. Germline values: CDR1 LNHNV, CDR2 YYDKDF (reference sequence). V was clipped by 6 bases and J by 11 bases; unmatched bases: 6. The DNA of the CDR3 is TGTGCCACCAGTACCAGACAGGGGAAGTACTTC. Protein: CATSTRQGKYF.

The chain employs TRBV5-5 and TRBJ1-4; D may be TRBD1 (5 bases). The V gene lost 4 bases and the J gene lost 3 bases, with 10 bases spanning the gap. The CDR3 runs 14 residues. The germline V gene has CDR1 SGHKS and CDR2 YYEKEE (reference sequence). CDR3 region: CASSPRVANEKLFF. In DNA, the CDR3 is TGTGCCAGCAGCCCCAGGGTTGCTAATGAAAAACTGTTTTTT.

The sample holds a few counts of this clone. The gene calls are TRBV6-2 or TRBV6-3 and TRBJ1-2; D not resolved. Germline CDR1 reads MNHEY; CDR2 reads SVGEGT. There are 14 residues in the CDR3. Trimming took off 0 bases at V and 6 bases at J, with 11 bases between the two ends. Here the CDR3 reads CASSYSEEGNGYTF. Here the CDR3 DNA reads TGTGCCAGCAGTTACTCGGAAGAGGGAAATGGCTACACCTTC.